A single sample gave rise to the 11 T cell receptor beta chains below, sequenced in a study of T cells in localized non-small cell lung cancer. Measured with immunoSEQ multiplex PCR; TCRdb has only the in-frame clones, and not every one. The sample has tens of thousands of clones, about 90% seen once. Here the sequenced sample was peripheral blood, taken before any cancer treatment. Every receptor here comes from a woman aged 35 to 75 with stage I lung adenocarcinoma.

The chain recombines TRBV29-1 with TRBJ2-7; D may correspond to TRBD1 or TRBD2 (5 bases each). The CDR3 extends over 13 amino acids. Germline CDR1 SQVTM, CDR2 ANQGSEA. V dropped 8 bases and J dropped 3 bases, with 17 bases sitting between them. The CDR3 is CSFKMGESYEQYF. Here the CDR3 DNA reads TGCAGCTTCAAGATGGGGGAGAGCTACGAGCAGTACTTC.

This chain connects TRBV14 to TRBJ1-1; D is possibly TRBD1 (6 bases). CDR3 length: 14 amino acids. V lost 5 bases, J lost 5 bases, and 15 bases lay in between. Germline V gene lookup returns CDR1 SGHDN and CDR2 FVKESK. The CDR3 nucleotides are TGTGCCAGCAGCTCCCGCAGGGGAACGACTGAAGCTTTCTTT. Its translation: CASSSRRGTTEAFF. Together with reference TRBV14 and TRBJ1-1, the CDR3 gives the full variable domain: EAGVTQFPSHSVIEKGQTVTLRCDPISGHDNLYWYRRVMGKEIKFLLHFVKESKQDESGMPNNRFLAERTGGTYSTLKVQPAELEDSGVYFCASSSRRGTTEAFFGQGTRLTVV.

The chain employs TRBV7-2 and TRBJ2-7; perhaps TRBD1 as D (8 bases). The germline CDR1 and CDR2 sequences are SGHTA and FQGNSA. The CDR3 spans 14 residues. Trimming cost V 1 base and J 4 bases, with 11 bases left between them. CDR3 in amino acids: CASSLVQGGYEQYF. In nucleotides, the CDR3 is TGTGCCAGCAGCTTAGTACAGGGGGGGTACGAGCAGTACTTC.

This sequence joins TRBV7-3 and TRBJ2-1; tentative D call: TRBD2 (6 bases). CDR3 size: 15 residues. Trimming cost V 1 base and J 9 bases, with 16 bases left between them. Germline CDR1 is SGHTA and CDR2 is FQGTGA. DNA of the CDR3: TGTGCCAGCAGCTTAAATATCGGAGGGGCGAGTGAGCAGTTCTTC. Amino acids: CASSLNIGGASEQFF. The full variable domain, completed using reference TRBV7-3 and TRBJ2-1, is GAGVSQTPSNKVTEKGKYVELRCDPISGHTALYWYRQSLGQGPEFLIYFQGTGAADDSGLPNDRFFAVRPEGSVSTLKIQRTERGDSAVYLCASSLNIGGASEQFFGPGTRLTVL.

The genes are TRBV7-9 and TRBJ2-7, with 7 nucleotides matching TRBD1. Trimming cost V 6 bases and J 3 bases; bases outside gene matches: 11. The CDR3 sequence is 15 residues long. Germline V gene lookup returns CDR1 SEHNR and CDR2 FQNEAQ (reference sequence). The CDR3 DNA is TGTGCCAGCAGTTTACAGCTGGGACAGCACTACGAGCAGTACTTC. As protein: CASSLQLGQHYEQYF. The full variable domain, completed using reference TRBV7-9 and TRBJ2-7, is DTGVSQNPRHKITKRGQNVTFRCDPISEHNRLYWYRQTLGQGPEFLTYFQNEAQLEKSRLLSDRFSAERPKGSFSTLEIQRTEQGDSAMYLCASSLQLGQHYEQYFGPGTRLTVT.

J is TRBJ2-1 and V is TRBV5-1; 11 nucleotides align to TRBD2. With 0 bases clipped from V and 15 bases from J, the junction kept 2 bases outside the gene matches. The germline CDR1 and CDR2 sequences are SGHRS and YFSETQ. This CDR3 comprises 12 residues. The CDR3 bases are TGCGCCAGCAGCTTGGGACTAGCGGGGCCGTTCTTC. Translation gives CASSLGLAGPFF.

This chain links TRBV7-3 with TRBJ2-3; 9 bases match TRBD1. V was clipped by 5 bases and J by 3 bases; unmatched bases: 6. In germline, CDR1 is SGHTA, CDR2 FQGTGA. This CDR3 comprises 15 residues. The CDR3: CASSPNGQGTDTQYF. As DNA, the CDR3 is TGTGCCAGCAGCCCAAATGGACAGGGGACAGATACGCAGTATTTT.

The chain employs TRBV28 and TRBJ2-2; 7 nucleotides agree with TRBD1. The CDR3 length is 14 residues. The ends lost 5 bases at V and 5 bases at J; junction bases unmatched: 5. The germline V gene has CDR1 MDHEN and CDR2 SYDVKM. The CDR3 sequence is CASSPGGRTGELFF. CDR3 bases: TGTGCCAGCAGTCCAGGGGGAAGGACCGGGGAGCTGTTTTTT. The whole variable domain, filled in from reference TRBV28 and TRBJ2-2, reads DVKVTQSSRYLVKRTGEKVFLECVQDMDHENMFWYRQDPGLGLRLIYFSYDVKMKEKGDIPEGYSVSREKKERFSLILESASTNQTSMYLCASSPGGRTGELFFGEGSRLTVL.

This clone showed up just once. The V call is TRBV27, the J call TRBJ1-1, with TRBD1 matching 9 bases. The CDR3 consists of 15 residues. V was clipped by 10 bases and J by 3 bases; unmatched bases: 12. Germline assignment: CDR1 MNHEY and CDR2 SMNVEV (reference sequence). The CDR3 DNA reads as TGTGCCACCCACCGCGACAGGGGGAGTCACACTGAAGCTTTCTTT. This codes for CATHRDRGSHTEAFF.

The chain uses TRBV7-9 and TRBJ2-1; 16 nucleotides agree with TRBD2. Germline assignment: CDR1 SEHNR and CDR2 FQNEAQ (reference sequence). The CDR3 has 17 residues. V dropped 2 bases and J dropped 9; count of bases not matched to a gene: 7. Written as DNA, the CDR3 is TGTGCCAGCAGCTTACCGGAGGGACTAGCGGGAGGGGGTGAGCAGTTCTTC. This encodes CASSLPEGLAGGGEQFF.

The rearrangement uses TRBV18 and TRBJ2-2; D might be TRBD1 or TRBD2, each matching 6 bases. Germline assignment: CDR1 KGHSH and CDR2 LQKENI. This CDR3 has 16 amino acids. The V gene lost 2 bases and the J gene lost 3 bases, with 13 bases spanning the gap. CDR3 sequence reads: CASSPNRGPDTGELFF. The CDR3 DNA reads as TGTGCCAGCTCACCAAATCGGGGGCCTGACACCGGGGAGCTGTTTTTT.